This T cell receptor beta chain stems from a study of T cell responses to AZD1222 COVID-19 vaccine (dated by TCRdb to about 2021). Background for the entire study: AZD1222 recipients with second doses at about 4 weeks or about 12 weeks were pooled, because spike-specific TCR depth and breadth did not differ between schedules. A total of over 230 trial participants underwent TCR sequencing, of whom around 200 received two doses of AZD1222 and about 25 received two doses of the MenACWY control vaccine. Trial participants were enrolled by age into subgroups of 18-55, 56-69 and 70-plus years, and around 150, 29 and 61 TCR-sequenced participants, respectively, were included in these subgroups.

Read against the paper, the sample's time point label means: baseline before first vaccination. Samples from vaccinated people were obtained from the UK trials COV001 and COV002, which included a single-blind randomized controlled phase 2/3 trial of AZD1222 (ChAdOx1 nCoV-19) in healthy adults. For TCRbeta chain sequencing, PBMC samples from trial participants were taken at day 0 and at day 28 after the second dose. The CDR3 regions of human TCRbeta chains were subjected to immunosequencing. The published analysis was carried out like this. TCRs in the repertoires were matched against a reference library of SARS-CoV-2-specific TCRs that had been generated with the MIRA antigen-specificity platform. Breadth was defined as the fraction of unique TCRs that were SARS-CoV-2-associated. Depth was defined as the fraction of total T cells that were SARS-CoV-2-associated. Using the MIRA data, each spike-specific TCR was mapped to the spike region that the TCR reacts to and placed in a CD4 or CD8 class. Log10-transformed breadth and depth values were compared by one-way ANOVA with Sidak's multiple comparisons tests. This is the immuneACCESS table as TCRdb keeps it, with only in-frame sequences that have V and J called. A part of the clones is gone; compared with another copy, unresolved V genes explain less than half, and the rest is unexplained. The D gene and trimming were derived from the DNA, and the V and J assignments and clone size from that table. The sample table lists around 72,000 clones, approximately 85% of them with a count of one. Clones ranked in the top ten supply around 5% of the sample.

About this clone: No antigen is known for it. No base quality values were provided; no much bigger clone lies one nucleotide off.

The CDR3 holds 12 amino acids from the cysteine to the phenylalanine. This entry keeps only the CDR3 DNA: 36 bases, framed from base 1. Trimming takes 5 bases from V and 3 bases from J, and the germline ends sit 8 bases apart. Reading the germline V gene (reference sequence) gives CDR1 SEHNR and CDR2 FQNEAQ. The full study reports these points: Participants were mostly white British, with more females than males. The authors suggested clonal diversity may have been underestimated. The whole spike protein was spanned by vaccine-associated CD4 TCRs, and dominant responses were seen in regions 160-218 and 743-854. Because no day 14 peak-response samples were available, the repertoires could be characterized only after the peak T cell response. Conclusions about previously exposed vaccinees were limited because only a handful of AZD1222 recipients were SARS-CoV-2 seropositive at baseline. Nearly half of unique spike-specific TCRs reportedly recognized epitopes outside regions mutated in the B.1.351 and B.1.1.7 variants. After two AZD1222 doses, both the breadth and the depth of spike-specific TCRs were significantly higher than at day 0 and than in MenACWY recipients. The 56-69-year group was small, and its depth increase did not reach significance, likely because of low power.

Recombination connected TRBV7-9 to TRBJ2-7; the D gene identity is not certain. The source was peripheral blood, collected on day 0 of AZD1222 vaccination. The sequence derives from an adult in good health. The nucleotide sequence reads TGTGCCAGCAGCACAGAAAGCTACGAGCAGTACTTC. Its protein product is CASSTESYEQYF.